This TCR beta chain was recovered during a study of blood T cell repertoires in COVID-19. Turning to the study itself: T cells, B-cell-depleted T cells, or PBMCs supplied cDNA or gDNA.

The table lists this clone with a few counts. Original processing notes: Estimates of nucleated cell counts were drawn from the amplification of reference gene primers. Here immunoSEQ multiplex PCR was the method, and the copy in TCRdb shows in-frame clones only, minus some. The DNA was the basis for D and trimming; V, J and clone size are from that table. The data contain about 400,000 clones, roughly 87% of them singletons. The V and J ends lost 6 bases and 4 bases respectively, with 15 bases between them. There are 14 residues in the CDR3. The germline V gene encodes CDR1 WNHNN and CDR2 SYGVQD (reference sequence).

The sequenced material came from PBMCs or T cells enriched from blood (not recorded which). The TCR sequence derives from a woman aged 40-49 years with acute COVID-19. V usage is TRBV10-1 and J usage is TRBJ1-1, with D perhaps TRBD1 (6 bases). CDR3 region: CASRPNREGTEAFF. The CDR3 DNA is TGCGCCAGCAGACCAAACAGGGAAGGCACTGAAGCTTTCTTT.